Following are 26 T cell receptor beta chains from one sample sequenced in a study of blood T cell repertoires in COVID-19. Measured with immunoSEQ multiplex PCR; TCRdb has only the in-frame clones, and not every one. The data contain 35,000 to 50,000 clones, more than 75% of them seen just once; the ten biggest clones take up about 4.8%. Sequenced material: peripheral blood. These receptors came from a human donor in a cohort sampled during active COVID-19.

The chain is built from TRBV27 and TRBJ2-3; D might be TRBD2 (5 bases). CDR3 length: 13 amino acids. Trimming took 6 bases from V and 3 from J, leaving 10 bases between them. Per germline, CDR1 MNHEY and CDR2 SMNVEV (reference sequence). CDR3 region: CASRKGSTDTQYF. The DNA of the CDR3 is TGTGCCAGCAGAAAAGGGAGTACAGATACGCAGTATTTT.

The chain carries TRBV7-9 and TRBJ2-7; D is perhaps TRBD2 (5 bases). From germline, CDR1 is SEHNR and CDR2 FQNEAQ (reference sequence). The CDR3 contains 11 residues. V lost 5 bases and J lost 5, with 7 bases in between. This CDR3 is CASSLSDEQYF. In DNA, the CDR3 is TGTGCCAGCAGCCTTAGCGACGAGCAGTACTTC.

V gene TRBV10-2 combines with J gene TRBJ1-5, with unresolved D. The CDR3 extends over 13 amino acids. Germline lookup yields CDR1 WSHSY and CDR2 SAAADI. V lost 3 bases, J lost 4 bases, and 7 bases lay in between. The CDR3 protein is CASSEQTNQPQHF. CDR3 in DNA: TGCGCCAGCAGTGAACAGACAAATCAGCCCCAGCATTTT.

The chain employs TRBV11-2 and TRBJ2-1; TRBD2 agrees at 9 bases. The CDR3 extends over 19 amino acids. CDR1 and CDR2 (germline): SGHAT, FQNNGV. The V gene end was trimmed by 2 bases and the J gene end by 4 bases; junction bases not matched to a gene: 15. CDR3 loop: CASSLPRWSGRYVYNEQFF. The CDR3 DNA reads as TGTGCCAGCAGCTTACCCCGGTGGAGCGGGAGGTACGTATACAATGAGCAGTTCTTC.

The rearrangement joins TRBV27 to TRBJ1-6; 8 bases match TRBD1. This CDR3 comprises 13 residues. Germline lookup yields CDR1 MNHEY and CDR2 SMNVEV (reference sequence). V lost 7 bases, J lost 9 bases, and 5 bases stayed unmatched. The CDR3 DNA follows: TGTGCCAGCAAACCGACAGGGGCTTCACCCCTCCACTTT. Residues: CASKPTGASPLHF.

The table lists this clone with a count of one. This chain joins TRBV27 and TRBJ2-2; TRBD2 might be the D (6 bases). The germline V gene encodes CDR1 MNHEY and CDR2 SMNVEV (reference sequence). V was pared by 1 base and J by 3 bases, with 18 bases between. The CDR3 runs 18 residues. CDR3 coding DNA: TGTGCCAGCAGTTTATGGCTTGCGGGACCCGGGGACACCGGGGAGCTGTTTTTT. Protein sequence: CASSLWLAGPGDTGELFF.

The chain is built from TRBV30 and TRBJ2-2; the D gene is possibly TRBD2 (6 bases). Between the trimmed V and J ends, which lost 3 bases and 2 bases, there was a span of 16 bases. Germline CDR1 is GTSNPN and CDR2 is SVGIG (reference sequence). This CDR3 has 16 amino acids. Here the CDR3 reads CAWRSRWEVNTGELFF. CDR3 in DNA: TGTGCCTGGAGGAGTAGGTGGGAGGTAAACACCGGGGAGCTGTTTTTT.

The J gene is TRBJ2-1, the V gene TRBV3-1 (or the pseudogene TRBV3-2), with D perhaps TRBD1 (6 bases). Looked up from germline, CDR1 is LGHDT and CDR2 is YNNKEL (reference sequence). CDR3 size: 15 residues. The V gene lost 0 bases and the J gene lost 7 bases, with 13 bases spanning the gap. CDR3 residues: CASSQEVVGGNEQFF. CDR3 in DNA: TGTGCCAGCAGCCAAGAAGTAGTAGGGGGAAATGAGCAGTTCTTC.

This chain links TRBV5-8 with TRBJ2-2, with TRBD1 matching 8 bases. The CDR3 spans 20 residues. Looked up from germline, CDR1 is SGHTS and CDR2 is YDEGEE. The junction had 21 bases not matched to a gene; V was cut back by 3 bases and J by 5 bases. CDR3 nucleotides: TGTGCCAGCAGCTCCCCGGGACAGGTCGCTCTTCAGGCTAGAACCGGGGAGCTGTTTTTT. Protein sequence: CASSSPGQVALQARTGELFF.

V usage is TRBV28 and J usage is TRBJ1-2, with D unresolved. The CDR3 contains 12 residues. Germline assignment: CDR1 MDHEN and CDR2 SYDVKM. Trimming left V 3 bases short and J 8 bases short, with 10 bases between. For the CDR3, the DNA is TGTGCCAGCAGTTTTGAGGGATTAGGCTACACCTTC. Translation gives CASSFEGLGYTF.

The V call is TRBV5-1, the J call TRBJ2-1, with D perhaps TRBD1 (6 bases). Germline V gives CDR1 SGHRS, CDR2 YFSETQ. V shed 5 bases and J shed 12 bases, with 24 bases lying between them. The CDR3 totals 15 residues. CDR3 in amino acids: CASSISATGTIAQFF. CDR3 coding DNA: TGCGCCAGCAGTATTTCCGCCACGGGGACAATCGCGCAGTTCTTC.

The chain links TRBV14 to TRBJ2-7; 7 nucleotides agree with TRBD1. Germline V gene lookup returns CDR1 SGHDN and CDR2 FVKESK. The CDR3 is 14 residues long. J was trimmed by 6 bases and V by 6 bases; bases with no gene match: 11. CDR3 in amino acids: CASSRGTAPLEQYF. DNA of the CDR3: TGTGCCAGCAGTCGAGGGACAGCTCCTCTCGAGCAGTACTTC.

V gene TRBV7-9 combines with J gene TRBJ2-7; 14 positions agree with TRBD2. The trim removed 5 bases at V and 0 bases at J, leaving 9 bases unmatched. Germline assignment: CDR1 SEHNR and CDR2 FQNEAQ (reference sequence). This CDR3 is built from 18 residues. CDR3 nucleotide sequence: TGTGCCAGCAGCCCAGGGACTAGCGGGAGTGTGGGCTCCTACGAGCAGTACTTC. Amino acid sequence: CASSPGTSGSVGSYEQYF.

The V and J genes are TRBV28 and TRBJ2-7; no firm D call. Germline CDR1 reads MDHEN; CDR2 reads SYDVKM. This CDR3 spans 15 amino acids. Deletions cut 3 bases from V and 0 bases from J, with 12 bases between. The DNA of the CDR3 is TGTGCCAGCAGTTTTATGCGGATAAGCTCCTACGAGCAGTACTTC. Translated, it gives CASSFMRISSYEQYF.

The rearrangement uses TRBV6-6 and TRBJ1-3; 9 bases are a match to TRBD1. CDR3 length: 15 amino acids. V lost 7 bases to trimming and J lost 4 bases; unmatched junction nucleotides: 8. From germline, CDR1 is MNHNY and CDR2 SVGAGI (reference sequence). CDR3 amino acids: CASILPGQGGNTIYF. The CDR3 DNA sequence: TGTGCCAGCATATTACCCGGACAGGGGGGAAACACCATATATTTT.

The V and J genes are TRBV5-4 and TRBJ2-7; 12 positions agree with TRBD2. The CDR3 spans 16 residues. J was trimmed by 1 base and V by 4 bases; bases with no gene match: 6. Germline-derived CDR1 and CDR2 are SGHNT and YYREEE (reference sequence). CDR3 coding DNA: TGTGCCAGCAGCAAAATTGGGACTAGCGGGTCCTACGAGCAGTACTTC. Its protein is CASSKIGTSGSYEQYF. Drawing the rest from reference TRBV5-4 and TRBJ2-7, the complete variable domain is ETGVTQSPTHLIKTRGQQVTLRCSSQSGHNTVSWYQQALGQGPQFIFQYYREEENGRGNFPPRFSGLQFPNYSSELNVNALELDDSALYLCASSKIGTSGSYEQYFGPGTRLTVT.

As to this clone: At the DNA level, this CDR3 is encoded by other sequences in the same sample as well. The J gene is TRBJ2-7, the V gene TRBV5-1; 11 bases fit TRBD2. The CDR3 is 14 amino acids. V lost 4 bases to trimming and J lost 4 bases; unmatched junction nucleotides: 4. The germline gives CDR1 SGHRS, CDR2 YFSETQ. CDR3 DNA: TGCGCCAGCAGCGGCGGGACTAGCGGATACGAGCAGTACTTC. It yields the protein CASSGGTSGYEQYF.

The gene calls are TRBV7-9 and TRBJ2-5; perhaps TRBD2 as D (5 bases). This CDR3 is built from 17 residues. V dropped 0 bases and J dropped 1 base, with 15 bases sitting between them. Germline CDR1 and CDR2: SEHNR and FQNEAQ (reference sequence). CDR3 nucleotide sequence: TGTGCCAGCAGCTTAGCGCCAATAGACTATGCCCAAGAGACCCAGTACTTC. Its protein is CASSLAPIDYAQETQYF.

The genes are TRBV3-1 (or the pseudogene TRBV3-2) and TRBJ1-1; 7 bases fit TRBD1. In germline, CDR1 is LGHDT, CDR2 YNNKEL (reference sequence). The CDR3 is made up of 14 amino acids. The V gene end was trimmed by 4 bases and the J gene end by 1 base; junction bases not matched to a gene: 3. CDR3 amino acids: CASSPRTGNTEAFF. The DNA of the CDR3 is TGTGCCAGCAGCCCTCGGACAGGGAACACTGAAGCTTTCTTT.

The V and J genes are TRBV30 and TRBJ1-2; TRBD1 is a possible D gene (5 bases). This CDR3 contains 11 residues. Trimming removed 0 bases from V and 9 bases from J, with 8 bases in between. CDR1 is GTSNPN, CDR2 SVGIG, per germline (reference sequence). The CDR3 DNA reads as TGTGCCTGGAGTGTGGGGGGTAGCTACACCTTC. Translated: CAWSVGGSYTF.

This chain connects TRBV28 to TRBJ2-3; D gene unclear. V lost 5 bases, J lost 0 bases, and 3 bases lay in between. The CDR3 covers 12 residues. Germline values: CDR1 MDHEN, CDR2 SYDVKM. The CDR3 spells CASSPSTDTQYF. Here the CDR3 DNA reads TGTGCCAGCAGTCCTAGCACAGATACGCAGTATTTT. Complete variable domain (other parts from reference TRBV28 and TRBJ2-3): DVKVTQSSRYLVKRTGEKVFLECVQDMDHENMFWYRQDPGLGLRLIYFSYDVKMKEKGDIPEGYSVSREKKERFSLILESASTNQTSMYLCASSPSTDTQYFGPGTRLTVL.

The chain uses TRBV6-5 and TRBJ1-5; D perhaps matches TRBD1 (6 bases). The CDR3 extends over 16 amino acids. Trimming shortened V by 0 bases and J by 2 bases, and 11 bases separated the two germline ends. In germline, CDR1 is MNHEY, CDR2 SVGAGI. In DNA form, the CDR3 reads TGTGCCAGCAGTTACTCTTCCAGGGGAGGCAATCAGCCCCAGCATTTT. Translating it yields CASSYSSRGGNQPQHF.

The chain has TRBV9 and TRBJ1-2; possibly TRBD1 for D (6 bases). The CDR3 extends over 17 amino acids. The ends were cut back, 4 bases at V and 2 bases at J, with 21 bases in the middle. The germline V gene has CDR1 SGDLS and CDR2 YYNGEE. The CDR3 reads CASSPKDSKTLNYGYTF. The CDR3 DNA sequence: TGTGCCAGCAGCCCAAAGGACAGTAAGACCTTGAACTATGGCTACACCTTC.

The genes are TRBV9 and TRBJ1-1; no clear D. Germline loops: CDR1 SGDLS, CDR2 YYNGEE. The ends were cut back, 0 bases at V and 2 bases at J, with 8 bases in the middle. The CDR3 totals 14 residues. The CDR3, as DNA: TGTGCCAGCAGCGTAGTGGAGTCTAACACTGAAGCTTTCTTT. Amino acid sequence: CASSVVESNTEAFF.

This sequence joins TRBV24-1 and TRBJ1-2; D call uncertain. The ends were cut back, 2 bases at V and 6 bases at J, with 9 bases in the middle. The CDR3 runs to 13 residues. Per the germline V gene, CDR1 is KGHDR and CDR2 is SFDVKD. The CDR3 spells CATSDSGSDGYTF. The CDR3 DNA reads TGTGCCACCAGTGATTCAGGTTCCGATGGCTACACCTTC.

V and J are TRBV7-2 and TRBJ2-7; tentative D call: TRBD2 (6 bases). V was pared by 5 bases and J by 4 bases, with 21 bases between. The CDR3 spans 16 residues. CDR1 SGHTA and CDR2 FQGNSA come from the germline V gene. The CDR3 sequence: CASSPRTGGGVYEQYF. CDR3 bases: TGTGCCAGCAGCCCACGGACGGGCGGAGGGGTATACGAGCAGTACTTC.